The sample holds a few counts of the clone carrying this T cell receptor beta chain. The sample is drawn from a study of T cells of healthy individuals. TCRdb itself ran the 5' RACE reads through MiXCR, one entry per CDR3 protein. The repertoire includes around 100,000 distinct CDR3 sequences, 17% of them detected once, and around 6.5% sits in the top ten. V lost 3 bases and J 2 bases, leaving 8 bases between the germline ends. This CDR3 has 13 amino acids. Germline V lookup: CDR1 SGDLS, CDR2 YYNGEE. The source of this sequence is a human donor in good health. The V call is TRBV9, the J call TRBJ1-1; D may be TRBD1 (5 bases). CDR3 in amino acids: CASSEDSNTEAFF. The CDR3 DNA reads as TGTGCCAGCAGCGAAGACAGCAACACTGAAGCTTTCTTT. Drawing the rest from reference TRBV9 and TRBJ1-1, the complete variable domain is DSGVTQTPKHLITATGQRVTLRCSPRSGDLSVYWYQQSLDQGLQFLIQYYNGEERAKGNILERFSAQQFPDLHSELNLSSLELGDSALYFCASSEDSNTEAFFGQGTRLTVV.